This T cell receptor (beta chain) was sequenced during a study of blood T cell repertoires in COVID-19. Across the study: Both acute and convalescent COVID-19 samples were obtained from the United States, Italy and Spain. PBMCs, B-cell-depleted T cells, or T cells provided the cDNA or gDNA that made up the material.

The CDR3 loop spans 15 amino acids. The ends were cut back, 4 bases at V and 2 bases at J, with 14 bases in the middle. CDR1 and CDR2 (germline): MDHEN, SYDVKM. How the authors handled the data: Reference gene primer amplification in the assay estimated nucleated cell counts. Clones were sequenced by immunoSEQ multiplex PCR, and TCRdb holds only the in-frame ones, with some missing. V and J calls and clone size are given by that table; D and trimming were obtained from the DNA. Among over 200,000 clones listed, about nine tenths were seen once. This clonotype was obtained from a man in his fifties or sixties who had recovered from COVID-19. The chain has TRBV28 and TRBJ2-5; D perhaps matches TRBD2 (5 bases). The sequencing input was peripheral blood. This chain's CDR3 is CASSSPGKGQETQYF. Here the CDR3 DNA reads TGTGCCAGCAGTTCTCCCGGGAAAGGGCAAGAGACCCAGTACTTC.